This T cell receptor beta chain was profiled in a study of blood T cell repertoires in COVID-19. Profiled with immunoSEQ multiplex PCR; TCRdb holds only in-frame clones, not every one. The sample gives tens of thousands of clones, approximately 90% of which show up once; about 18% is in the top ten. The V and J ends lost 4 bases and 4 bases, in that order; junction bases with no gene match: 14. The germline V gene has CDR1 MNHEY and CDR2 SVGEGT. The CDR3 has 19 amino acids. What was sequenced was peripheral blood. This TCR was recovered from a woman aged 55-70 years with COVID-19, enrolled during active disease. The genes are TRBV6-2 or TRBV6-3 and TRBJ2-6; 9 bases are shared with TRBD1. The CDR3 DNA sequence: TGTGCCAGCAGTTCCAATCGGAGGACAGGGGCACGCGGGGCCAACGTCCTGACTTTC. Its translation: CASSSNRRTGARGANVLTF.